Described below is a single T cell receptor (beta chain) sequence and its context. This sample is drawn from a study of shared clonotypes between healthy human individuals. Germline V lookup: CDR1 MDHEN, CDR2 SYDVKM. Germline trimming cut 6 bases from V and 3 bases from J; bases unmatched to any gene: 6. The CDR3 has 14 amino acids. Assay: immunoSEQ multiplex PCR; the TCRdb copy retains only in-frame clones and omits some. This table holds around 1.1 million clones, 75% to 80% found once. This sequence was found in a man between 18 and 35 years old in good health. Some clones in this sample may be carry-over from other donors' samples. Sequences were obtained from memory CD4+ T cells from PBMCs. Subset meaning: CD45RA-negative fraction. This chain uses TRBV28 with TRBJ1-1; 8 nucleotides line up with TRBD1. The CDR3 region is CASSAGGAYTEAFF. DNA for the CDR3: TGTGCCAGCAGCGCAGGGGGCGCGTACACTGAAGCTTTCTTT.